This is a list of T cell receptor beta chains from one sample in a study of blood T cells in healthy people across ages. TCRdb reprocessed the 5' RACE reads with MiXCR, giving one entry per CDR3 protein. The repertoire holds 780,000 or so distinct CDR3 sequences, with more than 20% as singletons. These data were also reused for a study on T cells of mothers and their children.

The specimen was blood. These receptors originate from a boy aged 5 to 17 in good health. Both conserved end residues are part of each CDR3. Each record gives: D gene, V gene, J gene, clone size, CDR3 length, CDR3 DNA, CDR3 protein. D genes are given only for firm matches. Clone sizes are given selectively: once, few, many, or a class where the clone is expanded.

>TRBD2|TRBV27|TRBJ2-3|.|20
TGTGCCAGCAGTTTCCTGACTAGCGGGGGGGCCAGTTATATTACAGATACGCAGTATTTT
CASSFLTSGGASYITDTQYF
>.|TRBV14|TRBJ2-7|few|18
TGTGCCAGCAGCCAAGATAATTTGGCGGTTCCTATCTACTACGAGCAGTACTTC
CASSQDNLAVPIYYEQYF
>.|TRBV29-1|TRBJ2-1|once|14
TGCAGCGTTGAGTTACAGGAGCTATACAATGAGCAGTTCTTC
CSVELQELYNEQFF
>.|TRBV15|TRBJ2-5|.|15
TGTGCCACCAGCAGAGAGTGGGGGGTAGGAGAGACCCAGTACTTC
CATSREWGVGETQYF
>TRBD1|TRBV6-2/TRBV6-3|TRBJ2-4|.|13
TGTGCCAGCAGACCTGGACAGGAAAACATTCAGTACTTC
CASRPGQENIQYF
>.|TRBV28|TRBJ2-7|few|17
TGTGCCAGCACCGGAATGCTAGCGCTCAGGAGCTCCTACGAGCAGTACTTC
CASTGMLALRSSYEQYF
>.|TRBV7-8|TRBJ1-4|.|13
TGTGCCAGCAGCCCGACTCTTGGTGAAAAACTGTTTTTT
CASSPTLGEKLFF
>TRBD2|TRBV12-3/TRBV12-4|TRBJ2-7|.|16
TGTGCCAGCAGGGGGGGGCTAGCGGGAGGTTACTACGAGCAGTACTTC
CASRGGLAGGYYEQYF
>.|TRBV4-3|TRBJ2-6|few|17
TGCGCCAGCAGCCAAGGAACAAGTAACTCTGGGGCCAACGTCCTGACTTTC
CASSQGTSNSGANVLTF
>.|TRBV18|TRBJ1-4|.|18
TGTGCCAGCTCACCATCCGGCAGGGGTACTACAACTAATGAAAAACTGTTTTTT
CASSPSGRGTTTNEKLFF
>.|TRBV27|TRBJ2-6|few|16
TGTGCCAGCAGGGATAAGGGGGGCTCTGGGGCCAACGTCCTGACTTTC
CASRDKGGSGANVLTF
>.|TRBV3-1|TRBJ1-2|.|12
TGTGCCAGCAGCCGGGTTGATGGAGGCTACACCTTC
CASSRVDGGYTF
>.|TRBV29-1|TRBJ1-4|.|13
TGCAGCGTTGAACCAGGGCATGGTGAAAAACTGTTTTTT
CSVEPGHGEKLFF
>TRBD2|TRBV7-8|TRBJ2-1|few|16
TGTGCCAGCAGTTCAAGACTAGCGGGGGGTCCCGATGAGCAGTTCTTC
CASSSRLAGGPDEQFF
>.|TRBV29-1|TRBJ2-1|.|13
TGCAGCGCTCCGGGACCCTTCAGGAATGAGCAGTTCTTC
CSAPGPFRNEQFF
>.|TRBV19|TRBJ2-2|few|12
TGTGCCACCTGCACTAGCACCGGGGAGCTGTTTTTT
CATCTSTGELFF
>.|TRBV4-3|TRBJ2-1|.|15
TGCGCCAGCAGCCAAGATCTAGAAGATTACAATGAGCAGTTCTTC
CASSQDLEDYNEQFF
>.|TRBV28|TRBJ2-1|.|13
TGTGCCAGCAGTTCAGGGGGGTACGATGAGCAGTTCTTC
CASSSGGYDEQFF
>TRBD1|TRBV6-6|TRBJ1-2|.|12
TGTGCCAGCAGTACAGGGGGCTATGGCTACACCTTC
CASSTGGYGYTF
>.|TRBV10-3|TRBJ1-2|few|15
TGTGCCAGCAGGAAGGACAGCCAACCCTTCTATGGCTACACCTTC
CASRKDSQPFYGYTF
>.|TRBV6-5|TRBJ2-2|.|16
TGTGCCAGCAGTTCCGTCCGGCAGGGATCCACCGGGGAGCTGTTTTTT
CASSSVRQGSTGELFF
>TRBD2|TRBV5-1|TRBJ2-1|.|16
TGCGCCAGCAGCTTGAAAATACGGGGGGGCCGGGATGAGCAGTTCTTC
CASSLKIRGGRDEQFF
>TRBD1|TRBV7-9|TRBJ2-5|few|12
TGTGCCAGCAGGACAGGGGTGGAGACCCAGTACTTC
CASRTGVETQYF
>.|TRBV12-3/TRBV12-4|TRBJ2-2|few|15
TGTGCCAGCAGTTTAAACATGCCGGACACCGGGGAGCTGTTTTTT
CASSLNMPDTGELFF
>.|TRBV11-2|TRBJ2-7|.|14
TGTGCCAGCAGCTTAAATGGGTGGTGGGACGAGCAGTACTTC
CASSLNGWWDEQYF
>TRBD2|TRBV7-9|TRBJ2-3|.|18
TGTGCCAGCAGCACAGGACTAGCGGGATTTAGGACCACAGATACGCAGTATTTT
CASSTGLAGFRTTDTQYF
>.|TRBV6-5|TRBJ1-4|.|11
TGTGCCAGCAGTTACGAGGGAAACTTGTTTTTT
CASSYEGNLFF
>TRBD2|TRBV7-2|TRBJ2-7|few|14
TGTGCCAGCAGCTTAACAGCGGGAGCGTACGAGCAGTACTTC
CASSLTAGAYEQYF
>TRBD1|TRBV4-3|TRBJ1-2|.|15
TGCGCCAGCAGCCGAACAGGGGGCTGGGACTATGGCTACACCTTC
CASSRTGGWDYGYTF
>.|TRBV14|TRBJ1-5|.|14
TGTGCCAGCAGCCAAGTTAAGAAAAATCAGCCCCAGCATTTT
CASSQVKKNQPQHF
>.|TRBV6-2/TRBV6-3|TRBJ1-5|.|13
TGTGCCAGCAGTTACGTATACAATCAGCCCCAGCATTTT
CASSYVYNQPQHF
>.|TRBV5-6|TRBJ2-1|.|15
TGTGCCAGCATTCGGGAAGCAAGCGGTCAGGATGAGCAGTTCTTC
CASIREASGQDEQFF
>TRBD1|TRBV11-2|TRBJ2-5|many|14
TGTGCCAGCAGCTTAGGGACAGGTTCCGAGACCCAGTACTTC
CASSLGTGSETQYF
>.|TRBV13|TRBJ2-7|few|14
TGTGCCAGCAGCTTTCGGGGGCCTTCCAACGAGCAGTACTTC
CASSFRGPSNEQYF
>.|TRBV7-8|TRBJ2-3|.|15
TGTGCCAGCAGCTTAGCTGGTAGATTGGTTGATACGCAGTATTTT
CASSLAGRLVDTQYF
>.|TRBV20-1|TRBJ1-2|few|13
TGCAGTGCTAGAGATTTCAGCCGCGAGGGCTACACCTTC
CSARDFSREGYTF
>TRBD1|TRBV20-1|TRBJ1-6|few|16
TGCAGTGCACAGTCGCGGGGACAGGGCTGGAATTCACCCCTCCACTTT
CSAQSRGQGWNSPLHF
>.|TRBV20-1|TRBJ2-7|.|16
TGCAGTGCTAGAGACTGGACCGAGCGGGTTTCCTACGAGCAGTACTTC
CSARDWTERVSYEQYF
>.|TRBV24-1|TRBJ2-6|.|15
TGTGCCACCAGTGATTACAAATCTGGGGCCAACGTCCTGACTTTC
CATSDYKSGANVLTF
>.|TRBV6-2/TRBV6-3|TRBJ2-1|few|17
TGTGCCAGCAGTTACTCGATTTCACGGGGGCCGACCAATGAGCAGTTCTTC
CASSYSISRGPTNEQFF
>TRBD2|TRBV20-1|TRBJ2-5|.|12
TGCAGTGCTCAACTAGCGGGAGAGACCCAGTACTTC
CSAQLAGETQYF
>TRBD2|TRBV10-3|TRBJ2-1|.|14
TGTGCCATCAGTTTTCCTAGCGGGAACAATGAGCAGTTCTTC
CAISFPSGNNEQFF
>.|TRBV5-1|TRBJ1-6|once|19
TGCGCCAGCAGCTTGGGAGGTGGACCCGCGAGCTCCTATAATTCACCCCTCCACTTT
CASSLGGGPASSYNSPLHF
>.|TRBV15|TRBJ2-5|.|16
TGTGCCACCAGCAGAGATCCGCAGGGAGGACGAGAGACCCAGTACTTC
CATSRDPQGGRETQYF
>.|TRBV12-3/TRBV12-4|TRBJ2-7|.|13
TGTGCCAGCAGTTTTCTGGAGGGCGGGGAGCAGTACTTC
CASSFLEGGEQYF
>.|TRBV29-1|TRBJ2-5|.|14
TGCAGCGTTGTCCTGGGACAAGCACAAGAGACCCAGTACTTC
CSVVLGQAQETQYF
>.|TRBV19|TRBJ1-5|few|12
TGTGCCAGTAGTAAACAGAATCAGCCCCAGCATTTT
CASSKQNQPQHF
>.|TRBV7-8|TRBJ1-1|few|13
TGTGCCAGCAGTCATCTATCAAGGGCTGAAGCTTTCTTT
CASSHLSRAEAFF
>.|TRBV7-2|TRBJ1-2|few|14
TGTGCCAGCAGCTTAGCGCCGACGGACTATGGCTACACCTTC
CASSLAPTDYGYTF
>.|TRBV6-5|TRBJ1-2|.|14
TGTGCCAGCAGTTACTCGGGCCAGGGATTTGGCTACACCTTC
CASSYSGQGFGYTF
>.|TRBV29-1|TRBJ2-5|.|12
TGCAGCGGAGGGACCCCGGGGGAGACCCAGTACTTC
CSGGTPGETQYF
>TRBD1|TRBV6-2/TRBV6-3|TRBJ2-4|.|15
TGTGCCAGCAGGAAGACAGGGGGAAACAAAAACATTCAGTACTTC
CASRKTGGNKNIQYF